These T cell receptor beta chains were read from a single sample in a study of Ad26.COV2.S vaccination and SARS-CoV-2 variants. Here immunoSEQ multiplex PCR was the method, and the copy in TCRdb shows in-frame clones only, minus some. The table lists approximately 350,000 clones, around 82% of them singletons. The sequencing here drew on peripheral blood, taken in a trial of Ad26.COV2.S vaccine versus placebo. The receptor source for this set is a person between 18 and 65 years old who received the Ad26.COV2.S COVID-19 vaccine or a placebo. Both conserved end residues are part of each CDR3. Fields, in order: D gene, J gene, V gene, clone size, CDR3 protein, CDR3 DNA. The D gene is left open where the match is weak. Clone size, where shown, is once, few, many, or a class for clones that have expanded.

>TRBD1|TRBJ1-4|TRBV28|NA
CASSRGTVNEKLFF
TGTGCCAGCAGTCGCGGGACAGTTAATGAAAAACTGTTTTTT
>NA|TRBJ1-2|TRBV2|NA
CASQVHSRHYGYTF
TGTGCCAGCCAGGTACACAGCAGACACTATGGCTACACCTTC
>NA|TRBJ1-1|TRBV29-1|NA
CSVGVSGPESTEAFF
TGCAGCGTTGGTGTATCAGGGCCCGAGAGCACTGAAGCTTTCTTT
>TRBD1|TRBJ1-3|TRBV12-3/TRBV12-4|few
CASRPGTGRDQIF
TGTGCCAGCAGACCTGGGACAGGAAGGGACCAGATATTT
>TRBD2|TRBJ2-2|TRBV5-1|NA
CASRPTSAAGELFF
TGCGCCAGCAGACCGACTAGCGCGGCCGGGGAGCTGTTTTTT
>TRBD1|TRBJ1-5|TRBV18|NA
CASSLDRGNQPQHF
TGTGCCAGCTCACTAGACAGGGGGAATCAGCCCCAGCATTTT
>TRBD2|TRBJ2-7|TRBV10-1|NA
CASSEGRLAGVEQYF
TGCGCCAGCAGTGAAGGCCGCCTAGCGGGGGTGGAGCAGTACTTC
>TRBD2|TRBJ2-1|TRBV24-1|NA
CATSSPSGRAYNEQFF
TGTGCCACCAGTTCCCCTAGCGGGAGGGCGTACAATGAGCAGTTCTTC
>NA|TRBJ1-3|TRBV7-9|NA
CASSFQANSGNTIYF
TGTGCCAGCAGCTTCCAGGCGAACTCTGGAAACACCATATATTTT
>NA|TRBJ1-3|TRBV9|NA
CASSVGRGDRNTIYF
TGTGCCAGCAGCGTAGGAAGGGGAGATCGAAACACCATATATTTT
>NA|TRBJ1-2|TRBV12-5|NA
CASGLWGRDDGYTF
TGTGCTAGTGGTTTGTGGGGGAGGGACGATGGCTACACCTTC